The 31 T cell receptor beta chains presented below share a single source sample, sequenced in a study of blood T cells in healthy people across ages. The use of a sample-barcoded 5' primer and a J-beta primer mix characterized a second PCR of roughly 6 to 11 cycles. TCRdb passed the 5' RACE reads through MiXCR, listing each CDR3 protein once. The sample consists of approximately 850,000 distinct CDR3 sequences, 40% to 50% of them appearing once. Source material: blood. The receptor set was obtained from a man aged 55 to 70 in good health.

The V call is TRBV25-1, the J call TRBJ2-1, with 7 bases lining up with TRBD2. CDR1 MGHDK and CDR2 SYGVNS come from the germline V gene. The junction had 11 bases not matched to a gene; V was cut back by 6 bases and J by 12 bases. This CDR3 is 13 amino acids long. The chain's CDR3 is CASRRGGRVRQFF. The DNA of the CDR3 is TGTGCCAGCAGGAGGGGAGGGCGGGTTAGGCAGTTCTTC.

This clonotype was counted only a few times. The rearrangement links TRBV7-9 to TRBJ2-5; 11 bases agree with TRBD2. This CDR3 is 15 amino acids long. The germline V gene encodes CDR1 SEHNR and CDR2 FQNEAQ (reference sequence). Germline trimming cut 5 bases from V and 0 bases from J; bases unmatched to any gene: 2. CDR3 protein: CASSRLAGHQETQYF. The CDR3, as DNA: TGTGCCAGCAGCCGACTAGCGGGGCACCAAGAGACCCAGTACTTC.

This rearrangement joins TRBV7-3 to TRBJ2-3; tentative D call: TRBD2 (5 bases). This CDR3 has 14 residues. Germline V gene sequence: CDR1 SGHTA, CDR2 FQGTGA. V gave up 8 bases and J gave up 0 bases, with 12 bases separating them. Written as DNA, the CDR3 is TGTGCCAGCCGGGATCGCCGAAGCACAGATACGCAGTATTTT. Residues: CASRDRRSTDTQYF.

As DNA, the CDR3 is TGTGCCAGCAGTGACGTTGGTGGGGCCAACGTCCTGACTTTC. Protein sequence: CASSDVGGANVLTF. The chain uses TRBV6-5 and TRBJ2-6; D is ambiguous. Germline values: CDR1 MNHEY, CDR2 SVGAGI. The CDR3 totals 14 residues. Trimming removed 5 bases from V and 3 bases from J, with 8 bases in between.

Here the CDR3 reads CSVRTGKFRSPLHF. The CDR3 DNA is TGCAGTGTCAGGACAGGGAAGTTCCGTTCACCCCTCCACTTT. This rearrangement joins TRBV20-1 to TRBJ1-6, with 8 bases lining up with TRBD1. Per the germline V gene, CDR1 is DFQATT and CDR2 is SNEGSKA (reference sequence). CDR3 length: 14 amino acids. V was pared by 7 bases and J by 9 bases, with 11 bases of the junction left unmatched.

The V gene is TRBV7-2, the J gene TRBJ1-4; D is possibly TRBD1 (6 bases). The germline V gene has CDR1 SGHTA and CDR2 FQGNSA. Trimming cost V 5 bases and J 10 bases, with 20 bases left between them. The CDR3 runs 15 residues. This CDR3 reads CASSPGGGIKGKLFF. In DNA, the CDR3 is TGTGCCAGCAGCCCAGGTGGGGGCATAAAAGGAAAACTGTTTTTT.

This clonotype was observed many times. The V and J genes are TRBV12-3 or TRBV12-4 and TRBJ2-7, with TRBD1 as a possible D gene (6 bases). The CDR3 runs to 14 residues. V lost 4 bases and J 6 bases, leaving 16 bases between the germline ends. CDR3 sequence (DNA): TGTGCCAGCAGTTCCGATTACACAGGGTCCGAGCAGTACTTC. Translated, it gives CASSSDYTGSEQYF.

The chain is built from TRBV7-2 and TRBJ1-1; D gene uncertain. Trimming left V 1 base short and J 5 bases short, with 11 bases between. The CDR3 runs 14 residues. Germline-derived CDR1 and CDR2 are SGHTA and FQGNSA. DNA for the CDR3: TGTGCCAGCAGCTTAGGGCCGGGAATGACTGAAGCTTTCTTT. It encodes CASSLGPGMTEAFF.

The chain recombines TRBV5-6 with TRBJ1-6, with 7 bases aligning to TRBD1. The germline CDR1 and CDR2 sequences are SGHDT and YYEEEE. Unmatched junction bases numbered 7, after V lost 2 bases and J lost 14 bases. The CDR3 runs to 13 residues. CDR3 in DNA: TGTGCCAGCAGCTTTACAGGGGCCCGCACCCTCCACTTT. Its protein product is CASSFTGARTLHF.

The chain is built from TRBV6-2 or TRBV6-3 and TRBJ1-2, with TRBD1 matching 8 bases. CDR1 is MNHEY, CDR2 SVGEGT, per germline. This CDR3 is built from 23 residues. The trim removed 2 bases at V and 4 bases at J, leaving 30 bases unmatched. The CDR3 region has the DNA TGTGCCAGCAGTTACCCGGGAATGTCGGCGTGGCGGGACAGGAAAGATGGGAGCTATGGCTACACCTTC. This translates into CASSYPGMSAWRDRKDGSYGYTF.

The V and J genes are TRBV7-2 and TRBJ2-4; TRBD1 agrees at 10 bases. Germline assignment: CDR1 SGHTA and CDR2 FQGNSA. V lost 5 bases to trimming and J lost 4 bases; unmatched junction nucleotides: 5. This CDR3 has 15 amino acids. CDR3 in DNA: TGTGCCAGCAGCCCCCGGGACAGGGGAAAAAACATTCAGTACTTC. It specifies CASSPRDRGKNIQYF.

The J gene is TRBJ2-1, the V gene TRBV10-3, with D unresolved. The CDR3 runs 13 residues. V lost 3 bases, J lost 8 bases, and 11 bases lay in between. Germline-derived CDR1 and CDR2 are ENHRY and SYGVKD. Written as DNA, the CDR3 is TGTGCCATCAGTGATGACCCTGGCCATGAGCAGTTCTTC. Translation gives CAISDDPGHEQFF.

A few counts support this clonotype. The gene calls are TRBV24-1 and TRBJ2-3; unclear D gene. Between the trimmed V and J ends, which lost 8 bases and 4 bases, there was a span of 18 bases. Germline CDR1 KGHDR, CDR2 SFDVKD. There are 15 residues in the CDR3. This CDR3 is CATMQADQAADTQYF. As DNA, the CDR3 is TGTGCCACCATGCAGGCCGACCAAGCTGCAGATACGCAGTATTTT.

Ten or more counts support this clonotype. The rearrangement links TRBV20-1 to TRBJ1-1; D not resolved. The CDR3 covers 11 residues. CDR1 and CDR2 from the germline V gene are DFQATT and SNEGSKA (reference sequence). V shed 1 base and J shed 1 base, with 1 base lying between them. The CDR3 loop reads CSARANTEAFF. The CDR3 nucleotides read TGCAGTGCTAGAGCGAACACTGAAGCTTTCTTT.

To note about this clonotype: An end of the junction does not agree with germline; a read error may underlie this. V and J are TRBV2 and TRBJ1-5; D possibly corresponds to TRBD1 (5 bases). The V gene's germline CDR1 is SNHLY and CDR2 FYNNEI. The length of the CDR3 is 14 residues. Here the CDR3 reads CASNEQDRNQPQHF. The CDR3 region has the DNA TGTGCCAGCAATGAACAGGATCGCAATCAGCCCCAGCATTTT.

V is TRBV4-3 and J is TRBJ2-1, with D tentatively TRBD2 (6 bases). The J call is in doubt because the DNA end fits TRBJ2-7 better. Germline V CDR1 and CDR2: LGHNA, YSLEER. The CDR3 is 19 amino acids. The CDR3 region has the DNA TGCGCCAGCAGCCAAGATCCGGCGGGACCGGGAAATGGGTACAATGAGCAGTACTTC. Its protein is CASSQDPAGPGNGYNEQYF.

V and J are TRBV7-2 and TRBJ1-5; TRBD1 might be the D (5 bases). The CDR3 spans 13 residues. The ends were cut back, 6 bases at V and 2 bases at J, with 8 bases in the middle. CDR1 and CDR2 (germline): SGHTA, FQGNSA. The CDR3 DNA reads TGTGCCAGCAGAGGGGTGGGCAATCAGCCCCAGCATTTT. It is translated as CASRGVGNQPQHF. The full variable domain, its missing parts supplied by reference TRBV7-2 and TRBJ1-5, is GAGVSQSPSNKVTEKGKDVELRCDPISGHTALYWYRQSLGQGLEFLIYFQGNSAPDKSGLPSDRFSAERTGGSVSTLTIQRTQQEDSAVYLCASRGVGNQPQHFGDGTRLSIL.

The chain is built from TRBV27 and TRBJ2-7; a possible D gene is TRBD1 (6 bases). The CDR3 sequence is 15 residues long. The V gene lost 3 bases and the J gene lost 1 base, with 13 bases spanning the gap. Looked up from germline, CDR1 is MNHEY and CDR2 is SMNVEV (reference sequence). The CDR3 spells CASSLDSLGSYEQYF. The CDR3, as DNA: TGTGCCAGCAGTTTGGACAGTCTTGGTTCCTACGAGCAGTACTTC.

This clonotype was seen a handful of times. The V and J genes are TRBV11-2 and TRBJ1-2; 8 bases fit TRBD1. Losses at the gene ends were 5 bases for V and 4 bases for J; bases not matched to a gene: 9. This CDR3 region has 15 residues. Germline CDR1 and CDR2: SGHAT and FQNNGV. The DNA for the CDR3 is TGTGCCAGCAGCCGAACAGGGGGAGGCCTCTATGGCTACACCTTC. Protein sequence: CASSRTGGGLYGYTF.

This chain joins TRBV20-1 and TRBJ2-1, with 7 bases fitting TRBD1. This CDR3 spans 14 amino acids. The ends lost 6 bases at V and 9 bases at J; junction bases unmatched: 14. CDR1 and CDR2 from the germline V gene are DFQATT and SNEGSKA (reference sequence). The chain's CDR3 is CSAQQGIGFGEQFF. The CDR3 nucleotides read TGCAGTGCCCAACAGGGGATCGGGTTCGGTGAGCAGTTCTTC.

This chain links TRBV18 with TRBJ2-2, with 9 nucleotides matching TRBD1. The length of the CDR3 is 17 residues. Losses at the gene ends were 4 bases for V and 7 bases for J; bases not matched to a gene: 13. Germline V lookup: CDR1 KGHSH, CDR2 LQKENI. CDR3 sequence: CASSRNTDRGKNGELFF. CDR3 DNA sequence: TGTGCCAGCTCACGGAATACGGACAGGGGAAAAAACGGGGAGCTGTTTTTT.

This clonotype turned up a few times. The rearrangement joins TRBV4-3 to TRBJ2-3, with TRBD2 as a possible D gene (5 bases). The V end lost 3 bases, the J end lost 0 bases, and 22 bases lay between the germline ends. The CDR3 is made up of 19 amino acids. The germline gives CDR1 LGHNA, CDR2 YSLEER. This CDR3 is CASSHRGWYTATSTDTQYF. The CDR3 coding sequence is TGCGCCAGCAGCCACAGAGGGTGGTACACTGCGACTAGCACAGATACGCAGTATTTT.

The sample holds a few counts of this clonotype. A much bigger clone sits one base away, suggesting this may be a read error. The chain combines TRBV4-3 with TRBJ2-1, with unresolved D. The J call is in doubt because the DNA end fits TRBJ2-7 better. Looked up from germline, CDR1 is LGHNA and CDR2 is YSLEER. The CDR3 spans 14 residues. The chain's CDR3 is CASSQGVGYNEQYF. For the CDR3, the DNA is TGCGCCAGCAGCCAAGGGGTAGGTTACAATGAGCAGTACTTC.

For the CDR3, the DNA is TGTGCCAGCACCTTACCTTTCTGGAACACTGAAGCTTTCTTT. This codes for CASTLPFWNTEAFF. The genes are TRBV5-4 and TRBJ1-1; no reliable D call. V was clipped by 6 bases and J by 1 base, with 13 bases between them. The CDR3 is made up of 14 amino acids. Germline loops: CDR1 SGHNT, CDR2 YYREEE (reference sequence).

The chain links TRBV4-3 to TRBJ1-2; 9 nucleotides line up with TRBD1. There are 14 residues in the CDR3. Germline loops: CDR1 LGHNA, CDR2 YSLEER. Unmatched junction bases numbered 9, after V lost 5 bases and J lost 8 bases. In DNA, the CDR3 is TGCGCCAGCAGCTCCTGGGACAGGGATGGCGGCTACACCTTC. Protein: CASSSWDRDGGYTF.

There are a few counts of this clonotype. The CDR3 sequence: CASSLERGAYQPQHF. CDR3 bases: TGTGCCAGCAGTTTAGAAAGGGGGGCGTATCAGCCCCAGCATTTT. The chain carries TRBV12-3 or TRBV12-4 and TRBJ1-5, with D perhaps TRBD1 (6 bases). Trimming cost V 1 base and J 5 bases, with 12 bases left between them. This CDR3 contains 15 residues.

This chain joins TRBV9 and TRBJ2-4, with TRBD2 matching over 14 bases. The assigned J gene may be wrong: the sequence end matches TRBJ2-7 better. This CDR3 comprises 15 residues. In germline, CDR1 is SGDLS, CDR2 YYNGEE. In nucleotides, the CDR3 is TGTGCCAGCAGCGTAGGGGGGACTAGCGGGGGCGAGCAGTACTTC. This translates into CASSVGGTSGGEQYF.

The chain recombines TRBV20-1 with TRBJ2-5; TRBD2 aligns across 10 bases. V dropped 4 bases and J dropped 11; count of bases not matched to a gene: 16. CDR1 is DFQATT, CDR2 SNEGSKA, per germline (reference sequence). This CDR3 is built from 15 residues. Here the CDR3 reads CSAIPSSGGGYEQYF. For the CDR3, the DNA is TGCAGTGCTATACCATCTAGCGGGGGAGGGTATGAGCAGTACTTC.

The chain couples TRBV7-2 to TRBJ2-3; 7 nucleotides line up with TRBD1. The CDR3 totals 17 residues. Unmatched junction bases numbered 11, after V lost 0 bases and J lost 5 bases. Germline CDR1 SGHTA, CDR2 FQGNSA. CDR3 region: CASSLAGQPLLRDTQYF. The CDR3 DNA reads TGTGCCAGCAGCTTAGCGGGACAGCCCCTTCTCCGAGATACGCAGTATTTT.

On this clonotype itself: A read error may account for a junction end that differs from germline. The chain has TRBV29-1 and TRBJ2-3; TRBD2 matches at 14 bases. Germline V gene sequence: CDR1 SQVTM, CDR2 ANQGSEA. The CDR3 has 16 residues. The CDR3 protein is CSAAGLAGASTDTLYF. In DNA form, the CDR3 reads TGCAGCGCCGCGGGACTAGCGGGGGCCAGCACAGATACGCTGTATTTT.

This chain links TRBV5-5 with TRBJ2-7; 9 bases align to TRBD1. The J segment lost 4 bases and the V segment lost 5 bases, leaving 7 bases of the junction unmatched. The CDR3 has 14 residues. In germline, CDR1 is SGHKS, CDR2 YYEKEE (reference sequence). CDR3 in amino acids: CASRGDREIYEQYF. The CDR3 region has the DNA TGTGCCAGCAGAGGGGACAGGGAGATTTACGAGCAGTACTTC.